This T cell receptor beta chain is drawn from a study of cytomegalovirus exposure and HLA in healthy donors. Both 60 Vbeta primers and 13 Jbeta primers went into the PCR. Sequencing used immunoSEQ multiplex PCR; TCRdb keeps in-frame clones, though not all of them. The sample comprises about 120,000 clones, roughly 82% of which are singletons, and more than 1.4% rests with the top ten. V gave up 6 bases and J gave up 3 bases; unmatched junction bases: 3. Germline V gene sequence: CDR1 MNHNS, CDR2 SASEGT. The CDR3 is made up of 13 amino acids. Sequences were obtained from PBMCs. The chain is built from TRBV6-1 and TRBJ1-1, with 8 nucleotides matching TRBD1. The clonotype was recovered from a woman between 18 and 30 years old in good health and CMV-seronegative. Here the CDR3 reads CASRQGADTEAFF. CDR3 nucleotide sequence: TGTGCCAGCAGGCAGGGGGCTGACACTGAAGCTTTCTTT.